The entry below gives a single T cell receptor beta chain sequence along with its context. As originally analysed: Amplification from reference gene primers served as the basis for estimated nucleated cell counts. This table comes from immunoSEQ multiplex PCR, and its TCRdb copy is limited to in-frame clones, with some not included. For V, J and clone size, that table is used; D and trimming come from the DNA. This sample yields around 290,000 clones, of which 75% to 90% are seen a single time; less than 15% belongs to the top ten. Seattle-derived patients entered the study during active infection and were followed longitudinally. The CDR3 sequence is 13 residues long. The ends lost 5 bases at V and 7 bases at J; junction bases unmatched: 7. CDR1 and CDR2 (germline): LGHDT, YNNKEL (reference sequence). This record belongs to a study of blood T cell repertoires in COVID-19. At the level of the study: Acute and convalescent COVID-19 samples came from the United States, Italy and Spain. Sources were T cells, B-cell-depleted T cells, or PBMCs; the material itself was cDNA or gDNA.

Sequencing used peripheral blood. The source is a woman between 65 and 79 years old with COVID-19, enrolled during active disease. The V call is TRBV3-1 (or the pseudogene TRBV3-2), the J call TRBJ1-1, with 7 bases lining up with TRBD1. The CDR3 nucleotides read TGTGCCAGCAGCACCGGGACAGCTGGTGAAGCTTTCTTT. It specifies CASSTGTAGEAFF.